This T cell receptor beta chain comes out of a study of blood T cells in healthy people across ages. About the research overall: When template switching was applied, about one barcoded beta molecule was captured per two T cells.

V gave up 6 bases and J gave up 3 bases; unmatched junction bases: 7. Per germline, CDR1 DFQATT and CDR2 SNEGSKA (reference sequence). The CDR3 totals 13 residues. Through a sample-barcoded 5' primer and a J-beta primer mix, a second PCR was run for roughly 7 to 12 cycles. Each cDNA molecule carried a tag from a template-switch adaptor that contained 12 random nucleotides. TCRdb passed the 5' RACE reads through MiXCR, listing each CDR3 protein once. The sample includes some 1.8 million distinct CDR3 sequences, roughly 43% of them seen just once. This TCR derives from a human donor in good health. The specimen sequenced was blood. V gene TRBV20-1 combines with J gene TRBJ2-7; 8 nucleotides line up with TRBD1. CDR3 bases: TGCAGTGCGGGGATACAGGGGGTCTACGAGCAGTACTTC. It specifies CSAGIQGVYEQYF.